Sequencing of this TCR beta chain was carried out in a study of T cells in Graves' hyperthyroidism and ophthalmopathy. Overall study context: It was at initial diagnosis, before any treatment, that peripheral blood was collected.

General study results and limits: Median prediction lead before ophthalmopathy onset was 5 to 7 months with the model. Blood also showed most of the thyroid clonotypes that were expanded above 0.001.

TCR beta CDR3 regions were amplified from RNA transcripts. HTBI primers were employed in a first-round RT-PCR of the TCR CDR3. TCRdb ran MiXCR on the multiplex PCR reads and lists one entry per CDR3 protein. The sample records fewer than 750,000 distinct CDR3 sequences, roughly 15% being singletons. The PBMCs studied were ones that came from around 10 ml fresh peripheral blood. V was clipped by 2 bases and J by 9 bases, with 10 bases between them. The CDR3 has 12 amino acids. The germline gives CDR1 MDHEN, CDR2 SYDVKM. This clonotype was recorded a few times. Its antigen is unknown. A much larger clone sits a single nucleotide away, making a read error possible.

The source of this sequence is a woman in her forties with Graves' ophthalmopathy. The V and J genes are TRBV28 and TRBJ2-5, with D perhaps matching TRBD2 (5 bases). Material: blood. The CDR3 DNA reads TGTGCCAGCAGTTTAACAGCCGGGGCCCAGTACTTC. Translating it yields CASSLTAGAQYF.